These 10 T cell receptor beta chains were sequenced from one sample in a study of shared clonotypes between healthy human individuals. Produced via immunoSEQ multiplex PCR; TCRdb's table is partial and in-frame only. Among roughly 1 million clones, approximately 78% were seen once, and the ten largest hold about 0.52%. The sequenced sample was memory CD4+ T cells from PBMCs. The subset here: CD45RA-negative fraction. These TCRs come from a man between 18 and 35 years old in good health. Some clones in this sample may be carry-over from other donors' samples.

The chain uses TRBV7-6 and TRBJ2-1; TRBD1 is a possible D gene (5 bases). Germline CDR1 is SGHVS and CDR2 is FNYEAQ. The ends were cut back, 5 bases at V and 10 bases at J, with 12 bases in the middle. This CDR3 comprises 12 residues. CDR3 protein: CASSTLGPEQFF. Written as DNA, the CDR3 is TGTGCCAGCAGCACGTTGGGGCCAGAGCAGTTCTTC.

The V call is TRBV5-1, the J call TRBJ1-1; D possibly corresponds to TRBD1 (6 bases). V gave up 0 bases and J gave up 5 bases, with 14 bases separating them. The germline V gene has CDR1 SGHRS and CDR2 YFSETQ. The CDR3 runs 15 residues. The CDR3 sequence is CASSLEGRGVTEAFF. The CDR3 DNA reads as TGCGCCAGCAGCTTGGAGGGCAGGGGAGTTACTGAAGCTTTCTTT.

About this clone: This sequence may be a read error, since a much larger clone differs from it by one base. V and J are TRBV7-2 and TRBJ1-2; D is perhaps TRBD1 (6 bases). The germline CDR1 and CDR2 sequences are SGHTA and FQGNSA. This CDR3 is built from 12 residues. Trimming left V 4 bases short and J 8 bases short, with 11 bases between. CDR3 sequence reads: CASSSQGGGYTF. CDR3 nucleotide sequence: TGTGCCAGCAGCTCACAGGGTGGCGGCTACACCTTC.

The V gene is TRBV6-5, the J gene TRBJ1-2; no clear D gene. Germline V gene lookup returns CDR1 MNHEY and CDR2 SVGAGI. The CDR3 covers 11 residues. V was trimmed by 2 bases and J by 7 bases, leaving 5 bases between them. CDR3 region: CASSYTTGYTF. The CDR3 bases are TGTGCCAGCAGTTACACTACTGGCTACACCTTC.

The genes are TRBV9 and TRBJ1-1; D not resolved. Germline CDR1 is SGDLS and CDR2 is YYNGEE. The CDR3 length is 14 residues. V was trimmed by 0 bases and J by 0 bases, leaving 6 bases between them. As DNA, the CDR3 is TGTGCCAGCAGCGTAGACTACATGAACACTGAAGCTTTCTTT. The encoded protein is CASSVDYMNTEAFF. Drawing the rest from reference TRBV9 and TRBJ1-1, the complete variable domain is DSGVTQTPKHLITATGQRVTLRCSPRSGDLSVYWYQQSLDQGLQFLIQYYNGEERAKGNILERFSAQQFPDLHSELNLSSLELGDSALYFCASSVDYMNTEAFFGQGTRLTVV.

The chain carries TRBV28 and TRBJ1-3; possible D gene TRBD1, 5 bases. V was pared by 6 bases and J by 8 bases, with 20 bases between. The CDR3 is made up of 15 amino acids. Germline CDR1 is MDHEN and CDR2 is SYDVKM. The CDR3 sequence: CASSQGTTFGHTIYF. The CDR3 region has the DNA TGTGCCAGCAGCCAAGGGACTACCTTTGGGCACACCATATATTTT. The variable domain in full, with the rest retrieved from reference TRBV28 and TRBJ1-3, is DVKVTQSSRYLVKRTGEKVFLECVQDMDHENMFWYRQDPGLGLRLIYFSYDVKMKEKGDIPEGYSVSREKKERFSLILESASTNQTSMYLCASSQGTTFGHTIYFGEGSWLTVV.

The V gene is TRBV11-2, the J gene TRBJ1-1; no clear D gene. Deletions cut 5 bases from V and 5 bases from J, with 18 bases between. Germline V CDR1 and CDR2: SGHAT, FQNNGV. The CDR3 has 15 amino acids. CDR3 loop: CASSPPPGMATEAFF. The CDR3 nucleotides read TGTGCCAGCAGCCCCCCACCCGGGATGGCTACTGAAGCTTTCTTT.

This chain joins TRBV30 and TRBJ1-4, with D maybe TRBD1 (5 bases). The V and J ends lost 3 bases and 3 bases respectively, with 8 bases between them. Per the germline V gene, CDR1 is GTSNPN and CDR2 is SVGIG (reference sequence). The CDR3 is made up of 13 amino acids. CDR3 in DNA: TGTGCCTGGAGACAGGAACCTAATGAAAAACTGTTTTTT. Translated, it gives CAWRQEPNEKLFF.

The chain combines TRBV28 with TRBJ2-2, with 7 nucleotides matching TRBD1. CDR1 is MDHEN and CDR2 is SYDVKM in the germline V gene. The CDR3 is 14 amino acids. After removal of 10 bases from V and 0 bases from J, the junction contained 5 bases not matched to a gene. The CDR3 here is CATGTAANTGELFF. CDR3 coding DNA: TGTGCCACAGGGACAGCAGCGAACACCGGGGAGCTGTTTTTT.

CDR3 residues: CSVVGQTYEQYF. DNA for the CDR3: TGCAGCGTTGTGGGACAGACCTACGAGCAGTACTTC. The chain links TRBV29-1 to TRBJ2-7; 7 bases match TRBD1. The J segment lost 2 bases and the V segment lost 4 bases, leaving 2 bases of the junction unmatched. There are 12 residues in the CDR3. The germline V gene encodes CDR1 SQVTM and CDR2 ANQGSEA.